The 9 T cell receptor beta chains listed next were all sequenced from one sample in a study of blood T cell repertoires in COVID-19. Sequenced by immunoSEQ multiplex PCR; TCRdb stores in-frame clones only, minus some. Here the sample spans 85,000 to 120,000 clones, more than 80% being singletons. The sequenced sample was peripheral blood. The receptors originated from a human donor in a cohort sampled during active COVID-19.

The genes are TRBV15 and TRBJ1-3; possible D gene TRBD1, 6 bases. The CDR3 is made up of 19 amino acids. In germline, CDR1 is LNHNV, CDR2 YYDKDF (reference sequence). Deletions cut 1 base from V and 1 base from J, with 20 bases between. The CDR3 sequence is CATSRGGQGSYSSGNTIYF. CDR3 coding DNA: TGTGCCACCAGCAGAGGGGGGCAGGGTTCCTACTCTTCTGGAAACACCATATATTTT.

This sequence joins TRBV12-3 or TRBV12-4 and TRBJ2-3, with D maybe TRBD2 (5 bases). The CDR3 totals 13 residues. Deletions cut 7 bases from V and 4 bases from J, with 12 bases between. The CDR3 reads CASTLRGADTQYF. In nucleotides, the CDR3 is TGTGCCAGCACCCTTCGGGGTGCAGATACGCAGTATTTT.

J is TRBJ1-5 and V is TRBV5-1, with unresolved D. The CDR3 is 13 amino acids. Germline CDR1 is SGHRS and CDR2 is YFSETQ. V shed 4 bases and J shed 0 bases, with 5 bases lying between them. The CDR3 region is CASSLYSNQPQHF. CDR3 sequence (DNA): TGCGCCAGCAGCCTATATAGCAATCAGCCCCAGCATTTT.

The sample holds a few counts of this clone. The chain combines TRBV4-1 with TRBJ1-4, with 9 positions matching TRBD1. The CDR3 contains 18 residues. V lost 1 base and J lost 5; bases outside the gene matches: 11. In germline, CDR1 is MGHRA, CDR2 YSYEKL. CDR3 in DNA: TGCGCCAGCAGCCAAGGAGGGACAGGGAGTGTAGCCAATGAAAAACTGTTTTTT. Residues: CASSQGGTGSVANEKLFF.

The rearrangement uses TRBV6-5 and TRBJ2-7, with 8 bases that match TRBD1. V was pared by 10 bases and J by 6 bases, with 8 bases of the junction left unmatched. The germline CDR1 and CDR2 sequences are MNHEY and SVGAGI. CDR3 length: 12 amino acids. CDR3 DNA: TGTGCCAACGCCGACAGGGGAGGCGAGCAGTACTTC. Translation: CANADRGGEQYF.

The rearrangement joins TRBV9 to TRBJ1-2; tentative D call: TRBD1 (6 bases). Trimming took 0 bases from V and 5 from J, leaving 17 bases between them. The CDR3 length is 16 residues. Germline CDR1 is SGDLS and CDR2 is YYNGEE. The CDR3 region is CASSVGGGTQGYGYTF. Here the CDR3 DNA reads TGTGCCAGCAGCGTAGGGGGGGGCACTCAGGGTTATGGCTACACCTTC.

The chain's CDR3 is CASSQPQGAFYSNEQYF. CDR3 in DNA: TGCGCCAGCAGCCAGCCACAGGGGGCCTTCTACTCTAACGAGCAGTACTTC. The V and J genes are TRBV4-1 and TRBJ2-7; 9 nucleotides match TRBD1. J was trimmed by 5 bases and V by 3 bases; bases with no gene match: 14. CDR1 is MGHRA, CDR2 YSYEKL, per germline. The CDR3 length is 17 residues.

This sequence joins TRBV30 and TRBJ2-1; 11 nucleotides align to TRBD2. CDR1 is GTSNPN, CDR2 SVGIG, per germline (reference sequence). The junction had 0 bases not matched to a gene; V was cut back by 1 base and J by 10 bases. CDR3 size: 12 residues. CDR3 protein: CAWSGTSGEQFF. DNA of the CDR3: TGTGCCTGGAGTGGGACTAGCGGGGAGCAGTTCTTC.

The chain is built from TRBV5-6 and TRBJ1-2, with D unresolved. Trimming removed 2 bases from V and 4 bases from J, with 15 bases in between. Germline V gene sequence: CDR1 SGHDT, CDR2 YYEEEE. This CDR3 region has 15 residues. The CDR3 nucleotides read TGTGCCAGCAGCTTTGGATGGGCGGGCCCCTATGGCTACACCTTC. Translation: CASSFGWAGPYGYTF.